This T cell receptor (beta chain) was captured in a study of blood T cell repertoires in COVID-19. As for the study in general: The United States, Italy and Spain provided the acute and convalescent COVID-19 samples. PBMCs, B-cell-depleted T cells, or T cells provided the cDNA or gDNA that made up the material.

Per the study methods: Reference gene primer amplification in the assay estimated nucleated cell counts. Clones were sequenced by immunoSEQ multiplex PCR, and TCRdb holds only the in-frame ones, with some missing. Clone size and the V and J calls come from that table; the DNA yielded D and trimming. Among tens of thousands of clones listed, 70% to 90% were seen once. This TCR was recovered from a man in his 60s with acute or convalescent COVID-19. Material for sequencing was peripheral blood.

CDR3 in amino acids: CASSETAEGTDTQYF. The CDR3 DNA follows: TGTGCCAGCAGTGAAACAGCGGAGGGCACAGATACGCAGTATTTT. This sequence joins TRBV6-1 and TRBJ2-3; a possible D gene is TRBD2 (5 bases). Trimming took 2 bases from V and 1 from J, leaving 10 bases between them. The CDR3 spans 15 residues. The V gene's germline CDR1 is MNHNS and CDR2 SASEGT.